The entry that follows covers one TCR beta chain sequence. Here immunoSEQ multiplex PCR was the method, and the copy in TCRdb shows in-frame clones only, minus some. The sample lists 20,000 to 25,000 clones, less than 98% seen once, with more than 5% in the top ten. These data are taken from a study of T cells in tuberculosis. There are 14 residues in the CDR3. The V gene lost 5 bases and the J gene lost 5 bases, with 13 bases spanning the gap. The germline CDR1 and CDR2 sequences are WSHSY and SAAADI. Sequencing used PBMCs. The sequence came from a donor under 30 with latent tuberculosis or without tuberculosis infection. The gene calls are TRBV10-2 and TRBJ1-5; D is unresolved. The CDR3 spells CASSTTGMDQPQHF. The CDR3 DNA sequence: TGCGCCAGCAGTACGACGGGGATGGATCAGCCCCAGCATTTT.